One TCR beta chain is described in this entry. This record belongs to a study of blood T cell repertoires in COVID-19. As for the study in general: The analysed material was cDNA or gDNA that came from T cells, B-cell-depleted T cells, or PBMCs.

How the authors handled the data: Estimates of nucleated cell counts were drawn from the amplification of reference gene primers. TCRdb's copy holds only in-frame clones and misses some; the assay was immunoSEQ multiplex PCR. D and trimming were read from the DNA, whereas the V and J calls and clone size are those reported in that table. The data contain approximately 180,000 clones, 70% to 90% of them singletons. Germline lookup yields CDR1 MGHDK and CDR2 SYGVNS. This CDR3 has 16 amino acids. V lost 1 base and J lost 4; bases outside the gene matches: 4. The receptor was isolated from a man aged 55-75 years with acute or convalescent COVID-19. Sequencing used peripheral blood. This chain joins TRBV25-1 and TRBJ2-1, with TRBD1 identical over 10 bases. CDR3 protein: CASSELRTGGYNEQFF. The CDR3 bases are TGTGCCAGCAGTGAATTACGGACAGGGGGGTACAATGAGCAGTTCTTC.